Presented here are 18 T cell receptor beta chains from one specimen sequenced in a study of Graves' ophthalmopathy and Graves' hyperthyroidism. RNA transcripts served as template for amplifying TCR beta CDR3 sequences. The authors performed first-round RT-PCR with HTBI primers and then a second-round multiplex PCR. TCRdb re-called the multiplex PCR reads with MiXCR, one entry per CDR3 protein. The sample has a few hundred thousand distinct CDR3 sequences; approximately 35% are singletons. Sequenced input: peripheral blood or thyroid tissue (not recorded which). The receptor source for this set is an adult man with Graves' hyperthyroidism.

Worth noting for this clonotype: A much more abundant neighbour one base away suggests this may be a read error. The chain recombines TRBV7-9 with TRBJ2-7, with 10 bases fitting TRBD2. With 5 bases clipped from V and 0 bases from J, the junction kept 7 bases outside the gene matches. The germline gives CDR1 SEHNR, CDR2 FQNEAQ (reference sequence). The CDR3 consists of 16 residues. The CDR3 coding sequence is TGTGCCAGCAGCCAAGATGCTAGCGGGAGCTCCTACGAGCAGTACTTC. Its protein product is CASSQDASGSSYEQYF.

V and J are TRBV5-4 and TRBJ2-2, with D tentatively TRBD1 or TRBD2 (5 bases each). The CDR3 runs 16 residues. V lost 4 bases and J lost 4, with 17 bases in between. Germline CDR1 SGHNT, CDR2 YYREEE (reference sequence). DNA for the CDR3: TGTGCCAGCAGCACCTTGGGACCGGTGGGCACCGGGGAGCTGTTTTTT. As protein: CASSTLGPVGTGELFF.

With regard to this clonotype: A much larger clone differs by one base, so this may be a read error. This sequence joins TRBV4-2 and TRBJ1-1; D unresolved. The CDR3 contains 13 residues. Trimming took 1 base from V and 5 from J, leaving 8 bases between them. Germline CDR1 and CDR2: LGHNA and YNFKEQ. CDR3 in amino acids: CASSQGSGTEAFF. The CDR3 nucleotides are TGTGCCAGCAGCCAAGGGTCCGGAACTGAAGCTTTCTTT.

A remark on this clonotype: A much larger clone differs from this one at a single base, so this may be a read error. The J gene is TRBJ1-5, the V gene TRBV5-1; D uncertain. Looked up from germline, CDR1 is SGHRS and CDR2 is YFSETQ. V lost 0 bases to trimming and J lost 6 bases, with 4 bases between them. The CDR3 runs to 12 residues. CDR3 residues: CASSLAFQPQHF. DNA of the CDR3: TGCGCCAGCAGCTTGGCTTTTCAGCCCCAGCATTTT. Complete variable domain (other parts from reference TRBV5-1 and TRBJ1-5): KAGVTQTPRYLIKTRGQQVTLSCSPISGHRSVSWYQQTPGQGLQFLFEYFSETQRNKGNFPGRFSGRQFSNSRSEMNVSTLELGDSALYLCASSLAFQPQHFGDGTRLSIL.

This clonotype has more than one count but fewer than ten. The chain recombines TRBV4-2 with TRBJ1-2; D unresolved. The CDR3 spans 15 residues. Germline V gene sequence: CDR1 LGHNA, CDR2 YNFKEQ. Trimming removed 0 bases at V and 4 bases at J, with 12 bases between. CDR3: CASSQDHYRGYGYTF. The CDR3 DNA follows: TGTGCCAGCAGCCAAGATCATTACAGAGGCTATGGCTACACCTTC.

V gene TRBV6-5 combines with J gene TRBJ1-5, with D perhaps matching TRBD1 (5 bases). The CDR3 runs to 18 residues. Trimming took 6 bases from V and 4 from J, leaving 25 bases between them. Germline values: CDR1 MNHEY, CDR2 SVGAGI. Here the CDR3 DNA reads TGTGCCAGCAGCCCTCACTCTATAAGAGGGACTACAAATCAGCCCCAGCATTTT. It yields the protein CASSPHSIRGTTNQPQHF.

The chain links TRBV6-5 to TRBJ1-5, with TRBD1 as a possible D gene (5 bases). Germline CDR1 MNHEY, CDR2 SVGAGI. The V end lost 0 bases, the J end lost 6 bases, and 12 bases lay between the germline ends. The CDR3 sequence is 15 residues long. The CDR3 DNA follows: TGTGCCAGCAGTTACTCAGCAGGGAGAATTCAGCCCCAGCATTTT. It is translated as CASSYSAGRIQPQHF.

On this clonotype itself: The junction departs from germline at one end; a sequencing error may be responsible. The rearrangement links TRBV15 to TRBJ2-6; 8 bases align to TRBD1. The length of the CDR3 is 15 residues. Germline lookup yields CDR1 LNHNV and CDR2 YYDKDF (reference sequence). The CDR3 reads CASSDRGSGTNALTF. CDR3 bases: TGTGCCAGCAGTGACAGGGGCTCTGGGACCAACGCCCTGACTTTC.

This clonotype was detected ten times or more. This chain connects TRBV5-8 to TRBJ1-1, with D uncertain. CDR3 length: 14 residues. CDR1 and CDR2 (germline): SGHTS, YDEGEE. V was cut by 4 bases and J by 6 bases, with 16 bases left in between. CDR3: CASSLSVSEPEAFF. For the CDR3, the DNA is TGTGCCAGCAGCCTATCTGTATCGGAACCTGAAGCTTTCTTT.

This clonotype was seen at least ten times. The junction shows a germline mismatch at one end, possibly a read error. CDR3 protein: CASSDRLRRGQETQYF. The CDR3 DNA follows: TGTGCTAGCAGTGACAGGTTAAGGAGGGGCCAAGAGACCCAGTACTTC. This rearrangement joins TRBV7-7 to TRBJ2-5, with D perhaps assigned TRBD1 or TRBD2 (6 bases each). Germline CDR1 and CDR2: SSHAT and FNYEAQ (reference sequence). This CDR3 has 16 residues.

There are a few counts of this clonotype. The rearrangement links TRBV9 to TRBJ2-2; TRBD2 matches 10 bases. J lost 1 base, V lost 3 bases, and 6 bases had no gene match. This CDR3 has 17 residues. Looked up from germline, CDR1 is SGDLS and CDR2 is YYNGEE. The CDR3: CASSAPLAGENTGELFF. CDR3 DNA: TGTGCCAGCAGCGCCCCCCTAGCGGGGGAGAACACCGGGGAGCTGTTTTTT.

This clonotype was counted at least ten times. V usage is TRBV4-1 and J usage is TRBJ1-2, with no clear D. The germline CDR1 and CDR2 sequences are MGHRA and YSYEKL. V was trimmed by 3 bases and J by 1 base, leaving 6 bases between them. This CDR3 comprises 13 residues. CDR3 in DNA: TGCGCCAGCAGCCAGACATATAACTATGGCTACACCTTC. Protein: CASSQTYNYGYTF.

This clonotype was seen at least ten times. This chain joins TRBV5-1 and TRBJ1-1; TRBD1 is a possible D gene (5 bases). Deletions cut 6 bases from V and 3 bases from J, with 15 bases between. Per the germline V gene, CDR1 is SGHRS and CDR2 is YFSETQ. The CDR3 extends over 14 amino acids. CDR3 sequence reads: CASMLTGGDTEAFF. CDR3 coding DNA: TGCGCCAGCATGTTGACCGGGGGTGACACTGAAGCTTTCTTT.

The rearrangement joins TRBV25-1 to TRBJ1-1, with D unclear. The CDR3 contains 12 residues. The ends were cut back, 11 bases at V and 4 bases at J, with 14 bases in the middle. Germline V lookup: CDR1 MGHDK, CDR2 SYGVNS. CDR3 DNA sequence: TGTGCCCATGAGTCGGGCGGCACTGAAGCTTTCTTT. This gives the protein CAHESGGTEAFF.

This clonotype was observed many times. This rearrangement joins TRBV4-1 to TRBJ2-7; 8 nucleotides line up with TRBD1. Germline lookup yields CDR1 MGHRA and CDR2 YSYEKL. The ends lost 1 base at V and 3 bases at J; junction bases unmatched: 5. This CDR3 has 15 residues. CDR3 amino acids: CASSQVLGQGYEQYF. The CDR3 DNA reads TGCGCCAGCAGCCAAGTTTTAGGACAGGGCTACGAGCAGTACTTC.

V usage is TRBV7-8 and J usage is TRBJ1-1, with 9 bases matching TRBD1. The CDR3 consists of 13 residues. Germline V gives CDR1 SGHVS, CDR2 FQNEAQ. With 7 bases clipped from V and 5 bases from J, the junction kept 5 bases outside the gene matches. CDR3 sequence (DNA): TGTGCCAGCACCGGGACAGGGTGGACTGAAGCTTTCTTT. Amino acids: CASTGTGWTEAFF.

This chain connects TRBV19 to TRBJ1-1, with TRBD1 identical over 7 bases. The CDR3 covers 16 residues. The germline V gene has CDR1 LNHDA and CDR2 SQIVND (reference sequence). V lost 4 bases and J lost 1; bases outside the gene matches: 9. CDR3 sequence reads: CASSKRGQIKNTEAFF. The CDR3 DNA reads TGTGCCAGTAGTAAAAGGGGACAGATTAAGAACACTGAAGCTTTCTTT.

The chain joins TRBV6-1 to TRBJ1-4, with no clear D. Trimming shortened V by 5 bases and J by 5 bases, and 12 bases separated the two germline ends. Germline V gene lookup returns CDR1 MNHNS and CDR2 SASEGT. CDR3 length: 14 residues. CDR3 in amino acids: CASSYIEGNEKLFF. CDR3 coding DNA: TGTGCCAGCAGTTACATAGAGGGCAATGAAAAACTGTTTTTT.